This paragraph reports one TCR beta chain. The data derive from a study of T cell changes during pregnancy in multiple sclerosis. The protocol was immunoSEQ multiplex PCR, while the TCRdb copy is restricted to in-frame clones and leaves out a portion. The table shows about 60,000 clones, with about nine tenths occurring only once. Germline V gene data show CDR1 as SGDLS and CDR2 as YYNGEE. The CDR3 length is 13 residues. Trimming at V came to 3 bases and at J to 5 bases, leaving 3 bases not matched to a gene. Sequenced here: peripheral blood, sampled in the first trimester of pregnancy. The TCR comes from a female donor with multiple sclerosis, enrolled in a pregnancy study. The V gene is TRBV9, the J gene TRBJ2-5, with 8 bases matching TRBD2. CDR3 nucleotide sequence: TGTGCCAGCAGCGGCGGGGGGTTTGAGACCCAGTACTTC. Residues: CASSGGGFETQYF.